The rows below give T cell receptor beta chains drawn from one sample of a study of siplizumab effects on memory and regulatory T cells. Method: immunoSEQ multiplex PCR; TCRdb's copy keeps in-frame clones and lacks some. The table has 50,000 or so clones, more than 85% seen once; the top ten hold less than 40%. Material for sequencing was CD8+ T cells sorted from blood. The receptors derive from a human donor in good health. The CDR3 runs from the conserved cysteine through the conserved F or W. Fields, in order: D gene, clone size, CDR3 length, V gene, J gene, CDR3 protein, CDR3 DNA. The D gene is left open where the match is weak. Rows give clone size only sometimes, using once, few, many, or a class for an expanded clone.

>TRBD1|once|16|TRBV9|TRBJ1-3
CASSVRQGIGGNTIYF
TGTGCCAGCAGCGTCAGACAGGGAATTGGTGGAAACACCATATATTTT
>TRBD1|NA|15|TRBV6-1|TRBJ2-7
CASSEGQVTPYEQYF
TGTGCCAGCAGTGAGGGACAGGTAACACCCTACGAGCAGTACTTC
>TRBD2|once|17|TRBV29-1|TRBJ2-1
CSVYSQTSGRAYNEQFF
TGCAGCGTTTATTCGCAGACTAGCGGGAGAGCCTACAATGAGCAGTTCTTC
>NA|NA|13|TRBV5-6|TRBJ2-7
CASSTDSSYEQYF
TGTGCCAGCAGCACGGACAGTAGCTACGAGCAGTACTTC
>NA|NA|13|TRBV27|TRBJ1-2
CASRGNQLYGYTF
TGTGCCAGCAGAGGGAACCAACTCTATGGCTACACCTTC
>TRBD1|NA|14|TRBV30|TRBJ2-7
CAWSVGDSSYEQYF
TGTGCCTGGAGTGTAGGGGACAGCTCCTACGAGCAGTACTTC
>NA|NA|14|TRBV7-9|TRBJ2-5
CASSLSGPRETQYF
TGTGCCAGCAGCTTATCAGGCCCCAGAGAGACCCAGTACTTC
>NA|NA|14|TRBV5-5|TRBJ1-5
CASSLITDNQPQHF
TGTGCCAGCAGCTTAATAACAGACAATCAGCCCCAGCATTTT
>NA|once|13|TRBV15|TRBJ2-7
CATSRGGSYEQYF
TGTGCCACCAGCAGAGGGGGCTCCTACGAGCAGTACTTC
>NA|NA|15|TRBV28|TRBJ2-7
CASSLFSRSGDEQYF
TGTGCCAGCAGTTTATTTTCGCGATCCGGGGACGAGCAGTACTTC
>NA|NA|15|TRBV6-5|TRBJ1-1
CASSYSAGGLKVAFF
TGTGCCAGCAGTTACTCCGCCGGCGGGTTGAAGGTTGCTTTCTTT
>TRBD1|NA|13|TRBV5-1|TRBJ2-7
CASSPGTAYEQYF
TGCGCCAGCAGCCCCGGGACAGCCTACGAGCAGTACTTC
>NA|NA|13|TRBV29-1|TRBJ2-1
CSVDRQGGDEQFF
TGCAGCGTTGATAGGCAGGGTGGGGATGAGCAGTTCTTC
>NA|NA|13|TRBV28|TRBJ2-7
CASSLEGGDEQYF
TGTGCCAGCAGTTTAGAGGGGGGGGACGAGCAGTACTTC
>NA|NA|14|TRBV10-2|TRBJ2-5
CASSGYSAGETQYF
TGCGCCAGCAGTGGCTATTCGGCAGGGGAGACCCAGTACTTC
>TRBD2|NA|16|TRBV13|TRBJ2-3
CASSLGLAGEADTQYF
TGTGCCAGCAGCTTAGGCCTAGCGGGAGAAGCGGATACGCAGTATTTT
>NA|NA|14|TRBV11-2|TRBJ2-3
CASSLGVGTDTQYF
TGTGCCAGCAGCTTAGGGGTTGGCACAGATACGCAGTATTTT
>NA|NA|15|TRBV2|TRBJ2-1
CASTTGTRAYNEQFF
TGTGCCAGCACAACCGGGACACGGGCCTACAATGAGCAGTTCTTC
>NA|NA|16|TRBV11-2|TRBJ2-7
CASSLDSLAKSYEQYF
TGTGCCAGCAGCTTAGATTCGCTAGCGAAATCCTACGAGCAGTACTTC
>TRBD1|NA|12|TRBV27|TRBJ2-5
CATRDSQETQYF
TGTGCCACCCGGGACAGCCAAGAGACCCAGTACTTC
>NA|NA|14|TRBV29-1|TRBJ2-2
CSVVSGTRPGELFF
TGCAGCGTTGTGTCTGGGACAAGGCCCGGGGAGCTGTTTTTT
>TRBD2|NA|15|TRBV5-1|TRBJ2-7
CASSLELAGGYEQYF
TGCGCCAGCAGCTTGGAGCTAGCGGGAGGGTACGAGCAGTACTTC
>NA|NA|15|TRBV10-3|TRBJ2-5
CAISPGLRVTETQYF
TGTGCCATCAGCCCGGGCCTCCGAGTCACGGAGACCCAGTACTTC
>TRBD1|NA|14|TRBV29-1|TRBJ1-1
CSVAGGGFNTEAFF
TGCAGCGTTGCGGGAGGGGGCTTTAACACTGAAGCTTTCTTT
>NA|NA|15|TRBV27|TRBJ1-5
CASSFGGYSNQPQHF
TGTGCCAGCAGTTTCGGAGGATATAGCAATCAGCCCCAGCATTTT
>NA|once|13|TRBV7-6|TRBJ1-1
CASSPRAGLEAFF
TGTGCCAGCAGCCCCAGGGCCGGGCTTGAAGCTTTCTTT
>NA|NA|15|TRBV27|TRBJ1-2
CASSGGPEGRNGYTF
TGTGCCAGCAGCGGGGGACCGGAGGGAAGGAATGGCTACACCTTC
>TRBD2|NA|15|TRBV27|TRBJ2-1
CASSLGTSGRNEQFF
TGTGCCAGCAGTCTAGGGACTAGCGGGAGGAATGAGCAGTTCTTC